This T cell receptor beta chain was observed in a study of identifying expanded T cells in peripheral blood. General study findings and limits: Clone count variance between roughly two-week samples rose with total template count. Technical replicates showed roughly 1.2 changed clones; approximately 2 weeks approximately 16; four weeks 19.

Sequencing was performed with immunoSEQ multiplex PCR; in TCRdb, only in-frame clones are kept and a portion is missing. The sample has about 78,000 clones, around nine tenths seen once. The CDR3 totals 15 residues. Germline values: CDR1 ENHRY, CDR2 SYGVKD. V lost 4 bases to trimming and J lost 3 bases, with 13 bases between them. Details on this clone: Antigen specificity is unknown.

No infections or other immune events were documented during collection. The gene calls are TRBV10-3 and TRBJ2-1; D perhaps matches TRBD1 (6 bases). The sample comprised blood. This clonotype originated in a person aged 18 to 75 in good health. In DNA, the CDR3 is TGTGCCATCAGTGGACAGGTTGGCGGCTACAATGAGCAGTTCTTC. Translating gives CAISGQVGGYNEQFF.